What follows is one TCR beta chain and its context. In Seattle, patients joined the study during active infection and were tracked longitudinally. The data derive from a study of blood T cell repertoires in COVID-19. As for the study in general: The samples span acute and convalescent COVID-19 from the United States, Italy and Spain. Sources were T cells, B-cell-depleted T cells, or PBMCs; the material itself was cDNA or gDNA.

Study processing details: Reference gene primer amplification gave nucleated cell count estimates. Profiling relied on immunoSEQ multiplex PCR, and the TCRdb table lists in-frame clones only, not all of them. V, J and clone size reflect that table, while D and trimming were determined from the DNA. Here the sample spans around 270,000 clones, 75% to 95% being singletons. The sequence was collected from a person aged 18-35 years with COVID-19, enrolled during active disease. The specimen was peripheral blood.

The CDR3 loop is CASSKTGLSYEQYF. The CDR3, as DNA: TGTGCCAGCAGTAAGACAGGTTTGTCCTACGAGCAGTACTTC. The gene calls are TRBV6-5 and TRBJ2-7; D is perhaps TRBD1 (6 bases). Per germline, CDR1 MNHEY and CDR2 SVGAGI. The CDR3 sequence is 14 residues long. Trimming removed 5 bases from V and 1 base from J, with 12 bases in between.